A selection of T cell receptor beta chains follows, all from one sample in a study of blood T cells in healthy people across ages. TCRdb re-called the 5' RACE reads through MiXCR, storing one row per CDR3 protein. The sample consists of about 1.5 million distinct CDR3 sequences, approximately 42% of them appearing once. Material: blood. The receptors shown here come from a woman between 18 and 29 years old in good health. Each CDR3 is given with its conserved first and last residue.

>TRBV20-1
CSARDGADTDTQYF
>TRBV7-2
CASSSRNQLASFTDTQYF
>TRBV20-1
CSARGFDRGQETQYF
>TRBV27
CASSLDSLSSYNEQFF
>TRBV2
CAKGQHATNEKLFF
>TRBV2
CATDTRTGNTEAFF
>TRBV20-1
CSAQFGQGVWGYTF
>TRBV10-3
CAISESKSILSPSTDTQYF
>TRBV12-3/TRBV12-4
CASSPDTVNQETQYF
>TRBV10-3
CAIADPRDSDEQYF
>TRBV5-1
CASSSGSRTDTQYF
>TRBV7-9
CASSLPRVTHPEQYF
>TRBV9
CASSPETGPFSYNEQFF
>TRBV30
CAWSILGTNDGDYGYAF
>TRBV5-1
CASSWTSGSLYNEQFF
>TRBV10-3
CAITGTSGSTDTQYF